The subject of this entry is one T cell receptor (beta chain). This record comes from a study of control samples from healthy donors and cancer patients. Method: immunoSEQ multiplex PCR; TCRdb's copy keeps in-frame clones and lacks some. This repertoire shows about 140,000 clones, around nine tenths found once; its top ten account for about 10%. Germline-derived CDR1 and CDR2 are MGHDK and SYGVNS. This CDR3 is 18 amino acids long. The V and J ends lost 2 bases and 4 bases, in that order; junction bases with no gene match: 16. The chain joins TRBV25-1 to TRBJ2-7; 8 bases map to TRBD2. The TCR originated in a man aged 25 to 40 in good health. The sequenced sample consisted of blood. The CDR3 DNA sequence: TGTGCCAGCAGTGAAGGGAGCGGGAGTATTTTCTGTTTGTACGAGCAGTACTTC. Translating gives CASSEGSGSIFCLYEQYF.